This TCR beta chain was sequenced in a study of cytomegalovirus exposure and HLA in healthy donors. Overall study results and limits: Researchers catalogued 164 TCR beta chains as cytomegalovirus-associated.

Profiling relied on immunoSEQ multiplex PCR, and the TCRdb table lists in-frame clones only, not all of them. This table has roughly 200,000 clones, about 80% appearing once. In this sample, this clone turned up once. Its matching antigen is unknown. The CDR3 is 15 residues long. The V gene end was trimmed by 1 base and the J gene end by 7 bases; junction bases not matched to a gene: 6. Germline V gives CDR1 SSHAT, CDR2 FNYEAQ (reference sequence). This receptor was identified in a woman aged 18-30 years in good health and CMV-seropositive. The rearrangement uses TRBV7-7 and TRBJ2-1, with TRBD2 matching over 8 bases. Sequenced input: PBMCs. CDR3 nucleotides: TGTGCCAGCAGCTTAGGGAGTAGCGGGGTTAATGAGCAGTTCTTC. This gives the protein CASSLGSSGVNEQFF.